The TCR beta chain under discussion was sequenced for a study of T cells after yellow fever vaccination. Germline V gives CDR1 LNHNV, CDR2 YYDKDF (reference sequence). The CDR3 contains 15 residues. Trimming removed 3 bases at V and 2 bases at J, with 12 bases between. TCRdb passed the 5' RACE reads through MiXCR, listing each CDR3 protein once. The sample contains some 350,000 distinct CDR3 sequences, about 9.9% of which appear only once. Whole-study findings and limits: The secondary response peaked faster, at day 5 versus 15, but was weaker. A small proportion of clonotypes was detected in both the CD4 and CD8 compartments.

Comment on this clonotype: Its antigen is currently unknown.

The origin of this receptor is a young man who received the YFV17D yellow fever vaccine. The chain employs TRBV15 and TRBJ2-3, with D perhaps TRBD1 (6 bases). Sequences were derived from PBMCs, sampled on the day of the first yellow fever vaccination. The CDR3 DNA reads TGTGCCACCAGCAGGGATGGACAGTACACAGATACGCAGTATTTT. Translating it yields CATSRDGQYTDTQYF.